The clone carrying this TCR beta chain was picked up one time. CDR3 length: 11 amino acids. V lost 2 bases, J lost 5 bases, and 6 bases lay in between. Germline lookup yields CDR1 GTSNPN and CDR2 SVGIG (reference sequence). This specimen comes from a study of memory CD4+ T cells and cytomegalovirus serostatus. The sort gate was single viable CD3+CD4+CD8-CD45RO+ cells for memory CD4+ T cells. Original processing notes: After removing out-of-frame reads, around 2.2 million distinct TCRbeta sequences remained. Some clones are missing from TCRdb's copy, which holds only in-frame ones; the method was immunoSEQ multiplex PCR. V, J and clone size are taken as reported in that table, and D and trimming were inferred from the DNA itself. The data contain roughly 84,000 clones, approximately 80% of them singletons.

This clonotype originated in an adult in good health and CMV-seronegative. This rearrangement joins TRBV30 to TRBJ2-5; D not certain. Sequencing was done on a sample of memory CD4+ T cells from blood. For the CDR3, the DNA is TGTGCCTGGAGTAGAAGGGAGACCCAGTACTTC. Its protein product is CAWSRRETQYF. The variable domain in full, with the rest retrieved from reference TRBV30 and TRBJ2-5, is SQTIHQWPATLVQPVGSPLSLECTVEGTSNPNLYWYRQAAGRGLQLLFYSVGIGQISSEVPQNLSASRPQDRQFILSSKKLLLSDSGFYLCAWSRRETQYFGPGTRLLVL.